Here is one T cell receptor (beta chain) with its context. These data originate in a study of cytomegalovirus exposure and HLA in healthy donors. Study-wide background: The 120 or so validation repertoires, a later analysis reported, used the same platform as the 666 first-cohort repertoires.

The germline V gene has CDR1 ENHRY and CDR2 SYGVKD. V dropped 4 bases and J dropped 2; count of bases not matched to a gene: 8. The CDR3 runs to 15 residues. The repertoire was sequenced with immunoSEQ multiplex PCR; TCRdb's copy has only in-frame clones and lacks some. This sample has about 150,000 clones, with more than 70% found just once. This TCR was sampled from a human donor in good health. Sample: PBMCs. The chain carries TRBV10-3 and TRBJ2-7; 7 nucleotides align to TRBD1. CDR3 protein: CAISATVGTAYEQYF. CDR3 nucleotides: TGTGCCATCAGTGCGACGGTAGGGACAGCCTACGAGCAGTACTTC.